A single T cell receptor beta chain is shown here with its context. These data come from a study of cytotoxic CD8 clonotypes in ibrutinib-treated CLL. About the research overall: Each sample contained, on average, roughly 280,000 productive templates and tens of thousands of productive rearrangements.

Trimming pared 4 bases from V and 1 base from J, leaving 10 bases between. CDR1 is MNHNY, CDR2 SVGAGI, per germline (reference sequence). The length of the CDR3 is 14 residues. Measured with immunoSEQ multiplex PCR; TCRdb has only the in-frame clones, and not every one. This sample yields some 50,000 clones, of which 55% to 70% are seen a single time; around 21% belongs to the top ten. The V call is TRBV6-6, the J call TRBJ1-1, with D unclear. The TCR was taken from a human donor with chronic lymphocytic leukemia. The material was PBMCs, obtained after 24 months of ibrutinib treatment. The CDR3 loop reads CASSSPGGNTEAFF. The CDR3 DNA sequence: TGTGCCAGCAGTTCTCCCGGTGGGAACACTGAAGCTTTCTTT.